The 18 T cell receptor beta chains presented below share a single source sample, sequenced in a study of human T cells and chemical hapten exposure. TCRdb itself ran the RACE reads through MiXCR, one entry per CDR3 protein. The sample records around 350,000 distinct CDR3 sequences, around 5.5% being singletons. Noted time point: pre-sensitization, week 0. Treatment in this sample: therapeutic diphenylcyclopropenone sensitization with weekly scalp DPC. Source: whole blood, taken in connection with sensitization to the hapten diphenylcyclopropenone (DPC). The receptor set was obtained from a woman aged 18-29 years with alopecia areata. Some clones in this sample may be carry-over from other donors' samples.

In its sample, this clonotype was seen many times. The chain combines TRBV4-3 with TRBJ2-3; 13 positions match TRBD2. The CDR3 consists of 17 residues. Germline CDR1 LGHNA, CDR2 YSLEER. The V segment lost 3 bases and the J segment 1 base; nucleotides outside the gene matches: 4. For the CDR3, the DNA is TGCGCCAGCAGCCATGGACTAGCGGGGGACGGCACAGATACGCAGTATTTT. Translating it yields CASSHGLAGDGTDTQYF.

The J gene is TRBJ2-5, the V gene TRBV4-2; 8 nucleotides align to TRBD2. J lost 1 base, V lost 3 bases, and 4 bases had no gene match. In germline, CDR1 is LGHNA, CDR2 YNFKEQ. CDR3 length equals 15 residues. In nucleotides, the CDR3 is TGTGCCAGCAGCCATAGCGGGGAGACCCAAGAGACCCAGTACTTC. Translated, it gives CASSHSGETQETQYF.

The V and J genes are TRBV20-1 and TRBJ1-4; D not resolved. The V end lost 3 bases, the J end lost 0 bases, and 8 bases lay between the germline ends. The CDR3 length is 14 residues. Germline V gene data show CDR1 as DFQATT and CDR2 as SNEGSKA (reference sequence). CDR3 in DNA: TGCAGTGCTAGTCTCCATGCAACTAATGAAAAACTGTTTTTT. Translating it yields CSASLHATNEKLFF.

This clonotype was found many times. CDR3 bases: TGCAGCGTTGGATATGAGCAGTTCTTC. Its protein is CSVGYEQFF. The chain joins TRBV29-1 to TRBJ2-1, with unresolved D. Germline V gene sequence: CDR1 SQVTM, CDR2 ANQGSEA. Trimming pared 4 bases from V and 8 bases from J, leaving 3 bases between. CDR3 size: 9 residues.

This clonotype was counted between two and nine times. The V and J genes are TRBV10-3 and TRBJ2-3; TRBD2 is a possible D gene (5 bases). Germline V gives CDR1 ENHRY, CDR2 SYGVKD. The CDR3 loop spans 12 amino acids. The ends were cut back, 11 bases at V and 3 bases at J, with 12 bases in the middle. The CDR3 sequence: CAVTEETDTQYF. In nucleotides, the CDR3 is TGTGCCGTTACGGAGGAAACAGATACGCAGTATTTT.

This clonotype came up many times. The chain has TRBV5-1 and TRBJ1-6; TRBD1 aligns across 7 bases. From germline, CDR1 is SGHRS and CDR2 YFSETQ. The CDR3 has 13 residues. Trimming at V came to 7 bases and at J to 9 bases, leaving 7 bases not matched to a gene. The CDR3 nucleotides read TGCGCCAGCGGCCGGGACAGAGCTTCACCCCTCCACTTT. Protein product: CASGRDRASPLHF. The full variable domain, in which reference TRBV5-1 and TRBJ1-6 provide the parts outside the CDR3, is KAGVTQTPRYLIKTRGQQVTLSCSPISGHRSVSWYQQTPGQGLQFLFEYFSETQRNKGNFPGRFSGRQFSNSRSEMNVSTLELGDSALYLCASGRDRASPLHFGNGTRLTVT.

This clonotype turned up a few times. The chain combines TRBV7-2 with TRBJ2-7; D possibly corresponds to TRBD2 (5 bases). V was pared by 5 bases and J by 7 bases, with 15 bases between. The CDR3 runs 13 residues. Per germline, CDR1 SGHTA and CDR2 FQGNSA. CDR3 in amino acids: CASSPTTPGEQYF. The DNA of the CDR3 is TGTGCCAGCAGCCCCACAACCCCGGGGGAGCAGTACTTC.

This clonotype was recorded at least ten times. This chain joins TRBV2 and TRBJ1-1; 7 nucleotides agree with TRBD1. The CDR3 consists of 13 residues. After removal of 7 bases from V and 1 base from J, the junction contained 3 bases not matched to a gene. From germline, CDR1 is SNHLY and CDR2 FYNNEI. The chain's CDR3 is CASTGQRNTEAFF. The CDR3 bases are TGTGCCAGCACGGGACAGAGGAACACTGAAGCTTTCTTT. Full variable domain (rest looked up from reference TRBV2 and TRBJ1-1): EPEVTQTPSHQVTQMGQEVILRCVPISNHLYFYWYRQILGQKVEFLVSFYNNEISEKSEIFDDQFSVERPDGSNFTLKIRSTKLEDSAMYFCASTGQRNTEAFFGQGTRLTVV.

This clonotype was seen a handful of times. The chain employs TRBV7-8 and TRBJ2-1; 8 bases agree with TRBD2. V was pared by 1 base and J by 8 bases, with 10 bases of the junction left unmatched. The CDR3 is made up of 16 amino acids. Germline CDR1 and CDR2: SGHVS and FQNEAQ. Here the CDR3 DNA reads TGTGCCAGCAGCTTAGGGGCGCGGGGGGCCGGAGATGAGCAGTTCTTC. Its translation: CASSLGARGAGDEQFF.

The table lists this clonotype with many counts. The chain carries TRBV20-1 and TRBJ2-3, with a weak D call TRBD1 (6 bases). Looked up from germline, CDR1 is DFQATT and CDR2 is SNEGSKA (reference sequence). The CDR3 covers 18 residues. Trimming removed 5 bases at V and 3 bases at J, with 27 bases between. DNA for the CDR3: TGCAGTGCTCCCCCCAAATCGACCCTAGGGGGTTTTACAGATACGCAGTATTTT. It specifies CSAPPKSTLGGFTDTQYF.

This clonotype was seen ten or more times. The CDR3 protein is CASSLALISGPSSYNEQFF. Written as DNA, the CDR3 is TGTGCCAGCAGCTTAGCGCTTATTTCAGGGCCGAGCTCCTACAATGAGCAGTTCTTC. V usage is TRBV7-6 and J usage is TRBJ2-1, with a possible D match to TRBD1 (5 bases). Trimming cost V 0 bases and J 0 bases, with 18 bases left between them. The germline gives CDR1 SGHVS, CDR2 FNYEAQ. This CDR3 contains 19 residues.

In this sample, this clonotype turned up many times. The chain links TRBV24-1 to TRBJ1-2; 11 bases align to TRBD1. This CDR3 has 12 amino acids. Germline CDR1 is KGHDR and CDR2 is SFDVKD. V was clipped by 7 bases and J by 6 bases; unmatched bases: 0. The CDR3: CATRGQGDGYTF. The DNA of the CDR3 is TGTGCCACCAGGGGACAGGGGGATGGCTACACCTTC.

In this sample, this clonotype turned up a few times. The CDR3 region is CASSVRGRYQETQYF. The CDR3, as DNA: TGTGCCAGCAGCGTCAGGGGGCGGTACCAAGAGACCCAGTACTTC. The chain links TRBV7-2 to TRBJ2-5, with 8 bases matching TRBD1. This CDR3 is 15 amino acids long. CDR1 and CDR2 from the germline V gene are SGHTA and FQGNSA. Losses at the gene ends were 5 bases for V and 0 bases for J; bases not matched to a gene: 5.

This clonotype was seen only a few times. CDR3 sequence (DNA): TGCGCCAGCAGCTTGGGGACTTCGAACAATGAGCAGTTCTTC. Protein: CASSLGTSNNEQFF. The rearrangement links TRBV5-1 to TRBJ2-1; D might be TRBD2 (5 bases). V lost 0 bases and J lost 5, with 9 bases in between. The CDR3 spans 14 residues. Germline lookup yields CDR1 SGHRS and CDR2 YFSETQ.

This clonotype was found many times. The CDR3 sequence is CASREGTQETQYF. The CDR3 DNA reads as TGCGCCAGCAGAGAGGGAACCCAAGAGACCCAGTACTTC. The V and J genes are TRBV5-1 and TRBJ2-5; D possibly corresponds to TRBD2 (5 bases). The CDR3 has 13 amino acids. The ends were cut back, 5 bases at V and 1 base at J, with 9 bases in the middle. The germline gives CDR1 SGHRS, CDR2 YFSETQ.

In this sample, this clonotype turned up a few times. The chain is built from TRBV18 and TRBJ2-2; 9 nucleotides agree with TRBD1. The germline V gene encodes CDR1 KGHSH and CDR2 LQKENI. V dropped 1 base and J dropped 5; count of bases not matched to a gene: 5. This CDR3 spans 16 amino acids. The CDR3 DNA reads as TGTGCCAGCTCACCACAAGGACAGGGGATAACCGGGGAGCTGTTTTTT. Its translation: CASSPQGQGITGELFF.

This clonotype showed up many times. The J gene is TRBJ2-2, the V gene TRBV6-1; D is unresolved. Germline assignment: CDR1 MNHNS and CDR2 SASEGT. The V and J ends lost 3 bases and 8 bases respectively, with 13 bases between them. The CDR3 loop spans 14 amino acids. CDR3 nucleotide sequence: TGTGCCAGCAGTGAGGCCCTAGATACTGGGGAGCTGTTTTTT. Translation: CASSEALDTGELFF.

The chain carries TRBV14 and TRBJ2-2; D remains ambiguous. Germline V gene lookup returns CDR1 SGHDN and CDR2 FVKESK. With 5 bases removed from V and 5 bases from J, the gap between germline ends came to 12 bases. CDR3 length: 14 residues. The CDR3 is CASSALKATGELFF. The CDR3 DNA reads TGTGCCAGCAGCGCCCTCAAGGCGACCGGGGAGCTGTTTTTT.